One sample yielded the 21 T cell receptor beta chains listed below, sequenced in a study of early T cells in non-severe SARS-CoV-2 infection. TCRdb independently ran MiXCR on the 5' RACE reads; one entry per CDR3 protein. The sample has 55,000 to 70,000 distinct CDR3 sequences; roughly a tenth are singletons. Sequenced: whole blood. The receptors stem from an adult who was a healthcare worker with PCR-confirmed SARS-CoV-2 infection or an uninfected control (not recorded which).

The rearrangement uses TRBV5-4 and TRBJ2-7; no reliable D call. V lost 10 bases to trimming and J lost 6 bases, with 17 bases between them. The CDR3 contains 12 residues. In germline, CDR1 is SGHNT, CDR2 YYREEE (reference sequence). CDR3 residues: CASFFRGGEQYF. For the CDR3, the DNA is TGTGCCTCCTTTTTCCGAGGTGGCGAGCAGTACTTC.

This sequence joins TRBV6-5 and TRBJ2-7; a possible D gene is TRBD1 (6 bases). Trimming removed 5 bases at V and 8 bases at J, with 16 bases between. Germline V gene sequence: CDR1 MNHEY, CDR2 SVGAGI. The CDR3 extends over 13 amino acids. The CDR3 protein is CASSLGQSAQQYF. The CDR3 DNA reads TGTGCCAGCAGTCTTGGACAGAGTGCCCAGCAGTACTTC.

This clonotype was recorded at least ten times. The genes are TRBV12-3 or TRBV12-4 and TRBJ2-6, with D perhaps being TRBD1 or TRBD2 (5 bases each). Trimming removed 4 bases from V and 2 bases from J, with 9 bases in between. The CDR3 spans 15 residues. In DNA form, the CDR3 reads TGTGCCAGCAGTTCCCCGGGACCTGGGGCCAACGTCCTGACTTTC. Protein sequence: CASSSPGPGANVLTF.

The V gene is TRBV20-1, the J gene TRBJ2-7, with D uncertain. Trimming took off 5 bases at V and 4 bases at J, with 12 bases between the two ends. Germline lookup yields CDR1 DFQATT and CDR2 SNEGSKA (reference sequence). This CDR3 has 12 amino acids. CDR3 in amino acids: CSALPLGYEQYF. CDR3 bases: TGCAGTGCTCTCCCCCTGGGGTACGAGCAGTACTTC.

This clonotype was detected a few times. The rearrangement uses TRBV20-1 and TRBJ2-1; D perhaps matches TRBD2 (6 bases). The CDR3 is 15 residues long. V was trimmed by 4 bases and J by 2 bases, leaving 15 bases between them. The V gene's germline CDR1 is DFQATT and CDR2 SNEGSKA (reference sequence). The CDR3 DNA sequence: TGCAGTGCTACCTGGGAGAGCGGGCCCTACAATGAGCAGTTCTTC. Encoded protein: CSATWESGPYNEQFF.

This clonotype was seen a handful of times. V gene TRBV12-3 or TRBV12-4 combines with J gene TRBJ2-7, with D unclear. CDR3 length: 14 amino acids. The germline V and J ends were trimmed by 2 bases and 2 bases, with 10 bases remaining between them. CDR3 sequence: CASSLRQMTYEQYF. The DNA of the CDR3 is TGTGCCAGCAGTTTAAGGCAGATGACCTACGAGCAGTACTTC.

This clonotype was seen repeatedly, ten times or more. The V and J genes are TRBV20-1 and TRBJ2-3; 7 bases agree with TRBD1. The CDR3 is 15 amino acids. Germline V lookup: CDR1 DFQATT, CDR2 SNEGSKA (reference sequence). V gave up 5 bases and J gave up 4 bases; unmatched junction bases: 12. The CDR3, as DNA: TGCAGTGCTGAGGGGAGACAGGGTGGAGCAGATACGCAGTATTTT. It yields the protein CSAEGRQGGADTQYF.

This clonotype appeared a few times. This chain connects TRBV7-3 to TRBJ2-7; 8 bases align to TRBD1. V shed 0 bases and J 3 bases; nucleotides not matched to a gene: 4. This CDR3 comprises 15 residues. Germline V gene sequence: CDR1 SGHTA, CDR2 FQGTGA. In DNA form, the CDR3 reads TGTGCCAGCAGCTTAACTTACGGACAGGGCTACGAGCAGTACTTC. Translated: CASSLTYGQGYEQYF.

This clonotype was recorded many times. The genes are TRBV15 and TRBJ1-1; D not certain. Germline V gene lookup returns CDR1 LNHNV and CDR2 YYDKDF (reference sequence). This CDR3 is built from 13 residues. Trimming pared 0 bases from V and 3 bases from J, leaving 5 bases between. The CDR3 bases are TGTGCCACCAGCAGAGATATGGACACTGAAGCTTTCTTT. It specifies CATSRDMDTEAFF.

This clonotype was observed many times. The chain is built from TRBV12-3 or TRBV12-4 and TRBJ1-2, with 9 bases matching TRBD1. CDR3 length: 15 amino acids. After removal of 6 bases from V and 4 bases from J, the junction contained 9 bases not matched to a gene. The chain's CDR3 is CASSPRQGVIYGYTF. The CDR3 DNA follows: TGTGCCAGCAGCCCACGACAGGGGGTGATCTATGGCTACACCTTC.

The sample holds many counts of this clonotype. This chain uses TRBV7-6 with TRBJ2-2; 10 nucleotides align to TRBD2. Germline V gene lookup returns CDR1 SGHVS and CDR2 FNYEAQ. The J segment lost 1 base and the V segment lost 5 bases, leaving 4 bases of the junction unmatched. The CDR3 sequence is 16 residues long. The DNA for the CDR3 is TGTGCCAGCAGCCTCAGACTAGCGGGGAACACCGGGGAGCTGTTTTTT. Its translation: CASSLRLAGNTGELFF.

This clonotype was picked up many times. The V call is TRBV2, the J call TRBJ1-5; D uncertain. CDR1 SNHLY and CDR2 FYNNEI come from the germline V gene. This CDR3 contains 13 residues. V gave up 3 bases and J gave up 4 bases, with 7 bases separating them. The CDR3 reads CASSDRENQPQHF. CDR3 sequence (DNA): TGTGCCAGCAGTGATCGAGAGAATCAGCCCCAGCATTTT.

This clonotype was picked up a small number of times. The gene calls are TRBV7-9 and TRBJ1-5; no clear D gene. V lost 7 bases and J 3 bases, leaving 7 bases between the germline ends. The length of the CDR3 is 12 residues. CDR1 and CDR2 (germline): SEHNR, FQNEAQ (reference sequence). The chain's CDR3 is CASTQNNQPQHF. CDR3 bases: TGTGCCAGCACCCAGAACAATCAGCCCCAGCATTTT.

This clonotype was counted ten times or more. The chain links TRBV19 to TRBJ1-5; TRBD1 aligns across 7 bases. The length of the CDR3 is 14 residues. The germline gives CDR1 LNHDA, CDR2 SQIVND (reference sequence). V lost 1 base to trimming and J lost 7 bases; unmatched junction nucleotides: 4. CDR3 DNA: TGTGCCAGTAGTATAGGGACAGGAGGGCAGCCCCAGCATTTT. Protein product: CASSIGTGGQPQHF.

The chain carries TRBV4-2 and TRBJ1-4; D call uncertain. CDR3 length: 15 residues. The V end lost 4 bases, the J end lost 8 bases, and 17 bases lay between the germline ends. Per germline, CDR1 LGHNA and CDR2 YNFKEQ. The CDR3 loop reads CASSRGEGLKEKLFF. The CDR3 DNA reads TGTGCCAGCAGCCGCGGCGAAGGGTTAAAGGAAAAACTGTTTTTT.

This clonotype was detected only a few times. The V call is TRBV3-1, the J call TRBJ2-3, with 13 nucleotides matching TRBD2. J gave up 4 bases and V 3 bases, and 4 bases lay outside the gene matches. Germline CDR1 reads LGHDT; CDR2 reads YNNKEL (reference sequence). This CDR3 is built from 16 residues. The DNA of the CDR3 is TGTGCCAGCAGCCACCAGACTAGCGGGGGGCCAGATACGCAGTATTTT. It codes for CASSHQTSGGPDTQYF.

At least ten counts were recorded for this clonotype. The CDR3 nucleotides read TGCGCCAGCAGCTTGACCCCCGGCTACGAGCAGTACTTC. This gives the protein CASSLTPGYEQYF. This chain joins TRBV5-1 and TRBJ2-7; D is unresolved. The CDR3 length is 13 residues. V was shortened by 1 base and J by 3 bases, with 8 bases between the two germline ends. CDR1 SGHRS and CDR2 YFSETQ come from the germline V gene.

This chain joins TRBV3-2 and TRBJ2-5. TRBV3-2 is labeled a pseudogene. The CDR3 covers 14 residues. CDR3 protein: CASSPVGGQETQYF. The CDR3 coding sequence is TGTGCCAGCAGCCCGGTCGGTGGGCAAGAGACCCAGTACTTC.

Ten or more counts support this clonotype. This sequence joins TRBV5-6 and TRBJ1-1, with D uncertain. The CDR3 is 13 residues long. Per the germline V gene, CDR1 is SGHDT and CDR2 is YYEEEE. The V gene lost 0 bases and the J gene lost 1 base, with 4 bases spanning the gap. The CDR3 coding sequence is TGTGCCAGCAGCTTGGGGGCGAACACTGAAGCTTTCTTT. Translating gives CASSLGANTEAFF.

Only a few counts were recorded for this clonotype. The J gene is TRBJ1-2, the V gene TRBV7-9; the D is unclear. V gave up 1 base and J gave up 4 bases, with 16 bases separating them. Germline values: CDR1 SEHNR, CDR2 FQNEAQ (reference sequence). The CDR3 runs 16 residues. CDR3 residues: CASSLGGPSGIYGYTF. The CDR3 nucleotides read TGTGCCAGCAGCTTAGGGGGTCCGTCCGGAATCTATGGCTACACCTTC.

This clonotype was seen ten or more times. The chain joins TRBV5-1 to TRBJ2-7; the D is unclear. CDR1 and CDR2 (germline): SGHRS, YFSETQ. Trimming cost V 0 bases and J 9 bases, with 13 bases left between them. The CDR3 is 13 amino acids. This chain's CDR3 is CASSLAGRSGQYF. CDR3 nucleotide sequence: TGCGCCAGCAGCTTGGCTGGCAGATCCGGGCAGTACTTC. The full variable domain, rest sourced from reference TRBV5-1 and TRBJ2-7, is KAGVTQTPRYLIKTRGQQVTLSCSPISGHRSVSWYQQTPGQGLQFLFEYFSETQRNKGNFPGRFSGRQFSNSRSEMNVSTLELGDSALYLCASSLAGRSGQYFGPGTRLTVT.